The 4 T cell receptor beta chains below were found in one sample sequenced in a study of CD8 T cells in Susac syndrome. RNA in amounts of roughly 0.5 to 1 ug was reverse transcribed with random hexamers. From the immunoSEQ multiplex PCR reads, TCRdb called clonotypes with MiXCR, one entry per CDR3 protein. The table has approximately 190,000 distinct CDR3 sequences, 95% seen once. The material sequenced was CD8+ T cells from PBMCs. These receptor sequences come from a human donor with Susac syndrome.

As DNA, the CDR3 is TGTGCCAGCAGTTCCGGACTAGTCGGGCTAGAGAACACCGGGGAGCTGTTTTTT. It yields the protein CASSSGLVGLENTGELFF. This chain joins TRBV27 and TRBJ2-2, with 7 positions matching TRBD2. Germline trimming cut 4 bases from V and 1 base from J; bases unmatched to any gene: 12. The CDR3 contains 18 residues. Per the germline V gene, CDR1 is MNHEY and CDR2 is SMNVEV (reference sequence).

The chain couples TRBV6-5 to TRBJ1-2; TRBD1 might be the D (6 bases). CDR1 is MNHEY and CDR2 is SVGAGI in the germline V gene. CDR3 size: 14 residues. The V gene lost 5 bases and the J gene lost 5 bases, with 15 bases spanning the gap. CDR3 sequence reads: CASSAIRDTYGYTF. DNA of the CDR3: TGTGCCAGCAGTGCCATCCGGGACACATATGGCTACACCTTC.

This chain connects TRBV7-2 to TRBJ2-1, with unresolved D. Deletions cut 4 bases from V and 2 bases from J, with 15 bases between. In germline, CDR1 is SGHTA, CDR2 FQGNSA. The CDR3 runs 16 residues. The CDR3 region is CASSSGPLDTYNEQFF. The CDR3 nucleotides read TGTGCCAGCAGCTCAGGACCCCTAGACACCTACAATGAGCAGTTCTTC. Combining the CDR3 with reference TRBV7-2 and TRBJ2-1 gives the whole variable domain GAGVSQSPSNKVTEKGKDVELRCDPISGHTALYWYRQSLGQGLEFLIYFQGNSAPDKSGLPSDRFSAERTGGSVSTLTIQRTQQEDSAVYLCASSSGPLDTYNEQFFGPGTRLTVL.

This chain links TRBV6-5 with TRBJ1-2; D uncertain. This CDR3 region has 15 residues. Germline V gives CDR1 MNHEY, CDR2 SVGAGI. The V end was cut by 6 bases, the J end by 3 bases, with 17 bases between. The CDR3 protein is CASSPRGPLHYGYTF. The CDR3 DNA is TGTGCCAGCAGCCCCCGAGGGCCTTTACACTATGGCTACACCTTC.